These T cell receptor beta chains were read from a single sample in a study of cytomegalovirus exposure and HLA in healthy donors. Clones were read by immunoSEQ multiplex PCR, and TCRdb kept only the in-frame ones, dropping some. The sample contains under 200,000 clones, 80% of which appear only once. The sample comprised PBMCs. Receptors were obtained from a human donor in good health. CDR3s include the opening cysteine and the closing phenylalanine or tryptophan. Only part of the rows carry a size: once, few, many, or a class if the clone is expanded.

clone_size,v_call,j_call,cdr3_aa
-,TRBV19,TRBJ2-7,CASSLQDSYEQYF
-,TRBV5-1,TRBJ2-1,CASSLERTGSNEQFF
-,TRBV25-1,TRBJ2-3,CASSGLTSLTDTQYF
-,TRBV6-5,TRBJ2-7,CASSSWRYEQYF
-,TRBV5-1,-,CASSFAYEQYF
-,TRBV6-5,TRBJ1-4,CASSYGWGATNEKLFF
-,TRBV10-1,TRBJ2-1,CASSDPAGSYNEQFF
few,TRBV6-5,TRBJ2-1,CASGRGVSSYNEQFF
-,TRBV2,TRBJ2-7,CASREGTGSYEQYF
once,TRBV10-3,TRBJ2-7,CAISEGGTGRTYEQYF
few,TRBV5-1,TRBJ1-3,CASSSGWDGSGNTIYF
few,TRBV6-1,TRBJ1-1,CASSTDRVTTEAFF
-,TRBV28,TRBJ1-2,CASSLTRGYGYTF
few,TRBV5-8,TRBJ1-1,CASSLLGPGFEAFF
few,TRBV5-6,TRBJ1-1,CASSDNREGTEAFF
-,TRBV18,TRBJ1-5,CASGTGENQPQHF
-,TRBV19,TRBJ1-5,CASSPSGGNQPQHF
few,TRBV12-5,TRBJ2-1,CASGPREGSSYNEQFF
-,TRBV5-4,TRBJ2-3,CASSIPGTDTQYF
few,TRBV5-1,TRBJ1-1,CASSLGVRTVNTEAFF
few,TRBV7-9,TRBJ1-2,CASSPTGQTTVRACGYTF
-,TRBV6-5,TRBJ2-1,CASSPDSRSEQFF
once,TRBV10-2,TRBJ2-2,CASRALGQGLWELFF
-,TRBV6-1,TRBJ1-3,CASSELARPGNTIYF
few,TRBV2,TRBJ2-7,CASSEDTSEHEQYF
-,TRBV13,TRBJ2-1,CASSPPSVDEQFF
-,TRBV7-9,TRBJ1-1,CALGAGTEAFF
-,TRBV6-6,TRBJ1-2,CASSYSQGYGYTF
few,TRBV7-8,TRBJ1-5,CASSSPGHGRVSNQPQHF
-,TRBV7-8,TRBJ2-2,CASSSNRGTGELFF
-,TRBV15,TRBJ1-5,CATSRDLGTQGPQHF
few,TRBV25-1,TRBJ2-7,CASSENRDNSYEQYF